This T cell receptor (beta chain) comes out of a study of human T cells and chemical hapten exposure. TCRdb independently ran MiXCR on the RACE reads; one entry per CDR3 protein. The sample lists 75,000 to 100,000 distinct CDR3 sequences; roughly 12% were seen once. Germline CDR1 and CDR2: MRHNA and SNTAGT. The length of the CDR3 is 13 residues. Deletions cut 4 bases from V and 2 bases from J, with 6 bases between. Time point denoted: patch test 1, 2 weeks after DPC sensitization. Treatment in this sample: therapeutic diphenylcyclopropenone sensitization with weekly scalp DPC. The sequencing used whole blood, collected in connection with sensitization to the hapten diphenylcyclopropenone (DPC). The chain couples TRBV6-4 to TRBJ2-1, with D tentatively TRBD2 (6 bases). The receptor was isolated from a woman between 40 and 50 years old with alopecia areata. Some clones in this sample may be carry-over from other donors' samples. The CDR3 protein is CASSGGAYNEQFF. CDR3 nucleotides: TGTGCCAGCAGTGGCGGGGCCTACAATGAGCAGTTCTTC.